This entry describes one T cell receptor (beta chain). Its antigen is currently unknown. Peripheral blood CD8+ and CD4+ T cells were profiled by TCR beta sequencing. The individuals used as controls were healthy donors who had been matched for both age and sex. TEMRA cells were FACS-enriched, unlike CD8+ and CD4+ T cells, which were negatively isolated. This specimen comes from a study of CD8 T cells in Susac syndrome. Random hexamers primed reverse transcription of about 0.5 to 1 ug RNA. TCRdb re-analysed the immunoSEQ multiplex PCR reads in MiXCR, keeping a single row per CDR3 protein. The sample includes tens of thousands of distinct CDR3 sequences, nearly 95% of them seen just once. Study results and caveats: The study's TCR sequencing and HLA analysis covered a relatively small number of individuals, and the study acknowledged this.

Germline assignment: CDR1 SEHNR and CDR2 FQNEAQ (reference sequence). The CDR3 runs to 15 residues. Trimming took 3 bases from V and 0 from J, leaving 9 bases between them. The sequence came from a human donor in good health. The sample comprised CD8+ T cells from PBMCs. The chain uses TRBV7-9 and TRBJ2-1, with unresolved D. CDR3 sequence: CASSFPLSSYNEQFF. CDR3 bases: TGTGCCAGCAGCTTCCCCCTGAGCTCCTACAATGAGCAGTTCTTC.